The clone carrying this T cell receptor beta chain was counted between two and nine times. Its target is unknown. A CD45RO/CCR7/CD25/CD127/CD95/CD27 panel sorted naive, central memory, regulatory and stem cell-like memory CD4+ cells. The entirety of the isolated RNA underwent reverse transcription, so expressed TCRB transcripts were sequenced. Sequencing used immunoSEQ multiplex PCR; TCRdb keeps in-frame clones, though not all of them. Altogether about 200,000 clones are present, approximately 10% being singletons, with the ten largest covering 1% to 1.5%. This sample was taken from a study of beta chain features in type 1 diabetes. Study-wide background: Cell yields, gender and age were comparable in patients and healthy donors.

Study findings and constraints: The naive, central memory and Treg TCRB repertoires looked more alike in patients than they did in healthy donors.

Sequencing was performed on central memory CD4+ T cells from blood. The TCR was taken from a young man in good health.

The CDR3 is CASSPAGTGSTDTQYF. CDR3 DNA sequence: TGTGCCAGCTCCCCTGCCGGGACAGGGAGCACAGATACGCAGTATTTT. V gene TRBV18 combines with J gene TRBJ2-3, with 9 nucleotides matching TRBD1. After removal of 6 bases from V and 0 bases from J, the junction contained 7 bases not matched to a gene. Germline CDR1 KGHSH, CDR2 LQKENI. This CDR3 spans 16 amino acids.